A single sample is the source of the 29 T cell receptor beta chains below, sequenced in a study of blood T cell repertoires in COVID-19. Repertoires were generated with immunoSEQ multiplex PCR, while TCRdb's copy carries only in-frame clones and drops some. The profile shows roughly 59,000 clones, roughly 77% of them singletons. Sequences were obtained from peripheral blood. These receptors were obtained from a man of 80 years or more with acute or convalescent COVID-19.

V is TRBV7-9 and J is TRBJ2-7; TRBD1 matches 8 bases. Germline V gives CDR1 SEHNR, CDR2 FQNEAQ (reference sequence). Germline trimming cut 3 bases from V and 2 bases from J; bases unmatched to any gene: 3. This CDR3 has 14 amino acids. In DNA, the CDR3 is TGTGCCAGCAGCTTCAGGGGGCTGCCCTACGAGCAGTACTTC. Amino acids: CASSFRGLPYEQYF.

This clone appeared a few times. CDR3 in DNA: TGTGCCAGCAGCTGGGACAGCCGGGGGTCACCCCTCCACTTT. It specifies CASSWDSRGSPLHF. The chain joins TRBV7-8 to TRBJ1-6, with 7 bases matching TRBD1. The CDR3 totals 14 residues. Losses at the gene ends were 4 bases for V and 10 bases for J; bases not matched to a gene: 7. Germline V gene data show CDR1 as SGHVS and CDR2 as FQNEAQ.

This clone was counted between two and nine times. The J gene is TRBJ2-2, the V gene TRBV5-1; a weak D match, TRBD1 (6 bases). V was cut by 2 bases and J by 3 bases, with 14 bases left in between. The CDR3 spans 16 residues. Per the germline V gene, CDR1 is SGHRS and CDR2 is YFSETQ. The CDR3 nucleotides read TGCGCCAGCAGCTTTCCCACAGGGATGGACACCGGGGAGCTGTTTTTT. This gives the protein CASSFPTGMDTGELFF.

This chain uses TRBV4-3 with TRBJ2-1, with 7 bases lining up with TRBD2. The CDR3 has 16 amino acids. CDR1 and CDR2 from the germline V gene are LGHNA and YSLEER. With V trimmed by 0 bases and J by 4 bases, 6 bases remained unmatched. CDR3 in DNA: TGCGCCAGCAGCCAAGATGCCCTAGCGGATTACAATGAGCAGTTCTTC. It encodes CASSQDALADYNEQFF.

J is TRBJ2-2 and V is TRBV5-1, with 11 bases aligning to TRBD1. V trimming: 4 bases; J trimming: 4 bases; junction bases outside the gene matches: 6. The CDR3 contains 16 residues. Germline V gives CDR1 SGHRS, CDR2 YFSETQ. The CDR3 region is CASSVAGTGGTGELFF. CDR3 nucleotide sequence: TGCGCCAGCAGCGTTGCCGGGACAGGGGGCACCGGGGAGCTGTTTTTT.

The V call is TRBV28, the J call TRBJ1-5; D is undetermined. CDR1 and CDR2 from the germline V gene are MDHEN and SYDVKM. Trimming stripped 8 bases from V and 4 bases from J, with 9 bases between. The CDR3 extends over 12 amino acids. As DNA, the CDR3 is TGTGCCAGCCTCACGGGGAATCAGCCCCAGCATTTT. Translated: CASLTGNQPQHF. The full variable domain, in which reference TRBV28 and TRBJ1-5 provide the parts outside the CDR3, is DVKVTQSSRYLVKRTGEKVFLECVQDMDHENMFWYRQDPGLGLRLIYFSYDVKMKEKGDIPEGYSVSREKKERFSLILESASTNQTSMYLCASLTGNQPQHFGDGTRLSIL.

The genes are TRBV4-3 and TRBJ2-1, with 7 bases that match TRBD2. Trimming at V came to 1 base and at J to 3 bases, leaving 3 bases not matched to a gene. The germline gives CDR1 LGHNA, CDR2 YSLEER. This CDR3 contains 15 residues. DNA of the CDR3: TGCGCCAGCAGCCAAGGGGCGGGGGACTACAATGAGCAGTTCTTC. It encodes CASSQGAGDYNEQFF.

This clone was detected only a few times. The chain recombines TRBV29-1 with TRBJ1-5; D unresolved. Germline V gene data show CDR1 as SQVTM and CDR2 as ANQGSEA. The CDR3 spans 13 residues. Trimming removed 4 bases at V and 7 bases at J, with 14 bases between. The CDR3 DNA is TGCAGCGTTGCCTCCGGGGTCGGCCAGCCCCAGCATTTT. It is translated as CSVASGVGQPQHF.

CDR3 DNA: TGTGCCAGCGGCCGTAGCGGGAGGTCCTACGAGCAGTACTTC. Translated, it gives CASGRSGRSYEQYF. The chain has TRBV27 and TRBJ2-7; the match to TRBD2 covers 10 bases. The CDR3 is 14 amino acids. Germline CDR1 reads MNHEY; CDR2 reads SMNVEV (reference sequence). V lost 8 bases and J lost 1; bases outside the gene matches: 5.

In its sample, this clone was seen a few times. J is TRBJ1-1 and V is TRBV13; D is possibly TRBD1 (6 bases). Trimming removed 4 bases from V and 11 bases from J, with 14 bases in between. This CDR3 region has 12 residues. CDR1 PRHDT and CDR2 FYEKMQ come from the germline V gene (reference sequence). The CDR3 region is CASSSPGAVAFF. CDR3 nucleotides: TGTGCCAGCAGCTCACCAGGGGCTGTGGCTTTCTTT.

This sequence joins TRBV27 and TRBJ1-5; D remains ambiguous. The CDR3 is 13 residues long. Germline V gene lookup returns CDR1 MNHEY and CDR2 SMNVEV (reference sequence). Trimming removed 5 bases from V and 1 base from J, with 6 bases in between. The CDR3, as DNA: TGTGCCAGCAGTAGCCAAAGCAATCAGCCCCAGCATTTT. It yields the protein CASSSQSNQPQHF.

The V and J genes are TRBV12-3 or TRBV12-4 and TRBJ1-2, with a weak D call TRBD1 (5 bases). Trimming cost V 5 bases and J 5 bases, with 12 bases left between them. This CDR3 is 13 amino acids long. The CDR3 DNA sequence: TGTGCCAGCAGTATCAGGGAGGGGTATGGCTACACCTTC. Its translation: CASSIREGYGYTF.

The rearrangement uses TRBV13 and TRBJ1-1, with unresolved D. Germline CDR1 and CDR2: PRHDT and FYEKMQ (reference sequence). There are 12 residues in the CDR3. V shed 1 base and J shed 6 bases, with 6 bases lying between them. The CDR3 DNA reads as TGTGCCAGCAGCTTAGTAGCGGCTGAAGCTTTCTTT. Encoded protein: CASSLVAAEAFF.

The gene calls are TRBV7-6 and TRBJ2-3, with TRBD2 matching 12 bases. The CDR3 totals 15 residues. Germline-derived CDR1 and CDR2 are SGHVS and FNYEAQ. The V gene end was trimmed by 5 bases and the J gene end by 4 bases; junction bases not matched to a gene: 4. The CDR3 nucleotides are TGTGCCAGCAGCCCTAGCGGGGGGGCCGCAGATACGCAGTATTTT. It translates to CASSPSGGAADTQYF.

This CDR3 reads CASSLGLGHNEQFF. For the CDR3, the DNA is TGCGCCAGCAGCTTAGGACTAGGCCACAATGAGCAGTTCTTC. This chain connects TRBV5-1 to TRBJ2-1; 7 bases are a match to TRBD2. The V segment lost 2 bases and the J segment 5 bases; nucleotides outside the gene matches: 4. The CDR3 consists of 14 residues. Germline CDR1 SGHRS, CDR2 YFSETQ.

The chain has TRBV11-2 and TRBJ2-1, with TRBD2 as a possible D gene (5 bases). The ends were cut back, 5 bases at V and 0 bases at J, with 14 bases in the middle. CDR3 length equals 16 residues. Germline V CDR1 and CDR2: SGHAT, FQNNGV. In nucleotides, the CDR3 is TGTGCCAGCAGCCCAAGCGGAGCTAGCTCCTACAATGAGCAGTTCTTC. Translating gives CASSPSGASSYNEQFF.

This rearrangement joins TRBV7-2 to TRBJ2-7; unclear D gene. Germline V lookup: CDR1 SGHTA, CDR2 FQGNSA. The CDR3 totals 14 residues. V was clipped by 1 base and J by 3 bases, with 10 bases between them. The CDR3 nucleotides read TGTGCCAGCAGCTTAGGGCCGGGTATCTACGAGCAGTACTTC. The encoded protein is CASSLGPGIYEQYF.

V is TRBV7-2 and J is TRBJ1-2; 9 bases map to TRBD1. This CDR3 comprises 16 residues. Germline values: CDR1 SGHTA, CDR2 FQGNSA. The V and J ends lost 0 bases and 2 bases, in that order; junction bases with no gene match: 4. This CDR3 reads CASSLAGTGQNYGYTF. The CDR3 DNA sequence: TGTGCCAGCAGCTTAGCCGGGACAGGGCAAAACTATGGCTACACCTTC.

In its sample, this clone was seen a few times. The rearrangement joins TRBV2 to TRBJ2-3; TRBD1 aligns across 8 bases. This CDR3 has 15 amino acids. CDR1 is SNHLY and CDR2 is FYNNEI in the germline V gene. The trim removed 2 bases at V and 5 bases at J, leaving 6 bases unmatched. The DNA for the CDR3 is TGTGCCAGCAGTGAAAACAGGGGGACCTTAGATACGCAGTATTTT. The encoded protein is CASSENRGTLDTQYF. The whole variable domain, filled in from reference TRBV2 and TRBJ2-3, reads EPEVTQTPSHQVTQMGQEVILRCVPISNHLYFYWYRQILGQKVEFLVSFYNNEISEKSEIFDDQFSVERPDGSNFTLKIRSTKLEDSAMYFCASSENRGTLDTQYFGPGTRLTVL.

CDR3 in amino acids: CASSLGTSGDTQYF. The CDR3 DNA is TGTGCCAGCAGCTTAGGGACTTCGGGAGATACGCAGTATTTT. The gene calls are TRBV7-9 and TRBJ2-3, with D possibly TRBD2 on 5 matching bases. The V end was cut by 1 base, the J end by 5 bases, with 10 bases between. Germline assignment: CDR1 SEHNR and CDR2 FQNEAQ (reference sequence). The CDR3 has 14 residues.

This clone was seen a handful of times. The genes are TRBV3-1 (or the pseudogene TRBV3-2) and TRBJ2-3, with TRBD2 matching over 10 bases. CDR1 LGHDT and CDR2 YNNKEL come from the germline V gene (reference sequence). V gave up 0 bases and J gave up 5 bases; unmatched junction bases: 8. The CDR3 has 17 residues. Here the CDR3 reads CASSQDTSGGVRDTQYF. In DNA, the CDR3 is TGTGCCAGCAGCCAAGATACGAGCGGGGGGGTCCGAGATACGCAGTATTTT.

The genes are TRBV5-3 and TRBJ2-3, with 11 bases aligning to TRBD2. TRBV5-3 is sorted into the ORF group, with uncertain function. J gave up 2 bases and V 2 bases, and 4 bases lay outside the gene matches. CDR3 length: 16 residues. Here the CDR3 reads CARSFGLAGSTDTQYF. The CDR3 nucleotides are TGTGCCAGAAGCTTTGGACTAGCGGGTTCCACAGATACGCAGTATTTT.

This clone was picked up many times. V is TRBV12-3 or TRBV12-4 and J is TRBJ2-1, with TRBD2 as a possible D gene (6 bases). V gave up 10 bases and J gave up 0 bases, with 10 bases separating them. This CDR3 has 13 amino acids. The CDR3 DNA reads TGTGCCATAGGAGGGAGCTCCTACAATGAGCAGTTCTTC. Translation gives CAIGGSSYNEQFF.

This clone was found once. The chain joins TRBV5-1 to TRBJ2-1; 7 bases align to TRBD2. V shed 4 bases and J 3 bases; nucleotides not matched to a gene: 7. Looked up from germline, CDR1 is SGHRS and CDR2 is YFSETQ. The CDR3 is 15 residues long. The chain's CDR3 is CASSPPSGGYNEQFF. CDR3 nucleotides: TGCGCCAGCAGCCCCCCTTCGGGGGGCTACAATGAGCAGTTCTTC. Filled out from reference TRBV5-1 and TRBJ2-1, the complete variable domain reads KAGVTQTPRYLIKTRGQQVTLSCSPISGHRSVSWYQQTPGQGLQFLFEYFSETQRNKGNFPGRFSGRQFSNSRSEMNVSTLELGDSALYLCASSPPSGGYNEQFFGPGTRLTVL.

The J gene is TRBJ1-1, the V gene TRBV5-8; D uncertain. Trimming removed 4 bases from V and 11 bases from J, with 9 bases in between. The germline gives CDR1 SGHTS, CDR2 YDEGEE. The CDR3 has 10 amino acids. The CDR3, as DNA: TGTGCCAGCAGCCTTAGAGGGGCTTTCTTT. Encoded protein: CASSLRGAFF.

This chain connects TRBV29-1 to TRBJ2-1; D is perhaps TRBD2 (5 bases). The CDR3 totals 13 residues. Germline assignment: CDR1 SQVTM and CDR2 ANQGSEA. V dropped 1 base and J dropped 7 bases, with 11 bases sitting between them. CDR3 loop: CSVEVYPGNEQFF. CDR3 nucleotides: TGCAGCGTTGAAGTTTACCCGGGGAATGAGCAGTTCTTC.

This chain links TRBV19 with TRBJ1-1; maybe TRBD1 (5 bases). The CDR3 is 15 residues long. Germline loops: CDR1 LNHDA, CDR2 SQIVND (reference sequence). The V gene lost 3 bases and the J gene lost 8 bases, with 19 bases spanning the gap. The CDR3 DNA follows: TGTGCCAGTAGTATGCAACCGCGTAATGGGGGGGAAGCTTTCTTT. It specifies CASSMQPRNGGEAFF.

V is TRBV7-9 and J is TRBJ2-6, with no clear D. The germline gives CDR1 SEHNR, CDR2 FQNEAQ (reference sequence). V shed 4 bases and J shed 0 bases, with 7 bases lying between them. This CDR3 is built from 15 residues. CDR3 protein: CASSSAYSGANVLTF. DNA for the CDR3: TGTGCCAGCAGCTCTGCCTACTCTGGGGCCAACGTCCTGACTTTC.

The chain employs TRBV5-5 and TRBJ2-1, with TRBD2 matching over 10 bases. The CDR3 length is 16 residues. V shed 0 bases and J 2 bases; nucleotides not matched to a gene: 2. The germline CDR1 and CDR2 sequences are SGHKS and YYEKEE (reference sequence). Here the CDR3 reads CASSLAGTSAYNEQFF. The DNA of the CDR3 is TGTGCCAGCAGCTTGGCCGGGACTAGCGCCTACAATGAGCAGTTCTTC.